This T cell receptor beta chain was observed in a study of T cells in localized non-small cell lung cancer. Profiled with immunoSEQ multiplex PCR; TCRdb holds only in-frame clones, not every one. In the table there are 1,500 to 2,000 clones, roughly 36% of which are singletons. This clone is classed as medium-sized (0.01 to 0.1%). This specimen consisted of lung tumor tissue, obtained before any cancer treatment. This receptor was obtained from a woman aged 35 to 70 with stage I lung adenocarcinoma.

In nucleotides, the CDR3 is TGTGCCAGCAGGCAAGAGAGGGGACACACAGATACGCAGTATTTT. Protein product: CASRQERGHTDTQYF. J is TRBJ2-3 and V is TRBV11-3; weak D call: TRBD1 (6 bases). With 6 bases removed from V and 2 bases from J, the gap between germline ends came to 15 bases. The CDR3 contains 15 residues. From germline, CDR1 is SGHNT and CDR2 YENEEA.